Listed below are T cell receptor beta chains from one sample, sequenced in a study of blood T cell repertoires in COVID-19. The repertoire was sequenced with immunoSEQ multiplex PCR; TCRdb's copy has only in-frame clones and lacks some. The repertoire holds about 500,000 clones, 89% seen once, with roughly 1% in the top ten. Sequencing was performed on peripheral blood. These receptors were taken from a man aged 18 to 29 with COVID-19, enrolled during active disease. CDR3s include the opening cysteine and the closing phenylalanine or tryptophan. D genes are given only for firm matches. Where a row states a size, it is once, few, many or the class of an expanded clone; other rows omit it.

TGCGCCAGCAGCTCGGGAGGGGTGGGAGAGACCCAGTACTTC	CASSSGGVGETQYF	TRBJ2-5	TRBV5-1	-	TRBD2
TGTGCCAGCAGCCCCGGGACTAGCAGGGCAGATACGCAGTATTTT	CASSPGTSRADTQYF	TRBJ2-3	TRBV6-5	-	TRBD2
TGTGCCAGCAGCCGCGGACTAGCGGGAGCTCGGTACTTC	CASSRGLAGARYF	TRBJ2-4	TRBV4-2	-	TRBD2
TGTGCCAGCAGCCAAGATCCCGCGGGCAGCTCGAGCAATCAGCCCCAGCATTTT	CASSQDPAGSSSNQPQHF	TRBJ1-5	TRBV3-1/TRBV3-2	-	-
TGCGCCAGCAGCCAAGGTCCTAGCGGGAACAATGAGCAGTTCTTC	CASSQGPSGNNEQFF	TRBJ2-1	TRBV4-1	-	TRBD2
TGTGCCCGGATCGGGTCGATTAATCAGCCCCAGCATTTT	CARIGSINQPQHF	TRBJ1-5	TRBV30	few	-
TGTGCCAGTAGTAGGAGGGTGTGGGATACGCAGTATTTT	CASSRRVWDTQYF	TRBJ2-3	TRBV19	-	-
TGTGCCAGCAGCCCCGTAGCGGGAGCTTCCTACGAGCAGTACTTC	CASSPVAGASYEQYF	TRBJ2-7	TRBV7-9	-	TRBD2
TGTGCCAGCAGTCGCAAGGACGGGAGAATAAATGAGCAGTTCTTC	CASSRKDGRINEQFF	TRBJ2-1	TRBV27	-	-
TGTGCCAGCAGTCTGGGGCAGGGTAATCAGCCCCAGCATTTT	CASSLGQGNQPQHF	TRBJ1-5	TRBV27	-	-
TGTGCCAGCATTATGGGCCCCAGCTCCTACGAGCAGTACTTC	CASIMGPSSYEQYF	TRBJ2-7	TRBV2	once	-
TGTGCCAGCAGCCCTGGGACAGGGAGGGGCTACACCTTC	CASSPGTGRGYTF	TRBJ1-2	TRBV5-6	-	TRBD1
TGTGCCAGCAGTACACCGGGAGCTAACTATGGCTACACCTTC	CASSTPGANYGYTF	TRBJ1-2	TRBV5-4	-	-
TGTGCCAGCTCACCAAGGACAGTCTACGAGCAGTACTTC	CASSPRTVYEQYF	TRBJ2-7	TRBV18	-	-
TGCAGCGTCGGGTTTGGACAGGGGATCGGCGAGCAGTACTTC	CSVGFGQGIGEQYF	TRBJ2-7	TRBV29-1	-	TRBD1
TGTGCCAGCCGTGCGACAGGGTCCAACGAGCAGTACTTC	CASRATGSNEQYF	TRBJ2-7	TRBV27	-	TRBD1
TGTGCCAGCAGCTACACGGGACAGAACCAAGAGACCCAGTACTTC	CASSYTGQNQETQYF	TRBJ2-5	TRBV7-9	-	TRBD1
TGTGCCAGCAGCCAGCGGCGGGCTAATGAGCAGTTCTTC	CASSQRRANEQFF	TRBJ2-1	TRBV3-1/TRBV3-2	-	-
TGTGCCAGCAGCTTATCGGGAGGGCCTTACGAGCAGTACTTC	CASSLSGGPYEQYF	TRBJ2-7	TRBV11-3	-	TRBD2
TGTGCCACCAGTGATTTCTCAGATAATGAGCAGTTCTTC	CATSDFSDNEQFF	TRBJ2-1	TRBV24-1	-	-
TGTGCCAGCAGCCCCCATAGCGGGTCGAACACCGGGGAGCTGTTTTTT	CASSPHSGSNTGELFF	TRBJ2-2	TRBV13	-	TRBD2
TGTGCCAGCAGCTTAGTGCGGGACAGTGAAGAGACCCAGTACTTC	CASSLVRDSEETQYF	TRBJ2-5	TRBV7-9	-	-
TGCGCCAGCAGCTTGTTGGGGGCCGCGAACACCGGGGAGCTGTTTTTT	CASSLLGAANTGELFF	TRBJ2-2	TRBV5-1	once	-
TGTGCCAGCAGCTCGCCCCCAGACAGCCTTAGCACAGATACGCAGTATTTT	CASSSPPDSLSTDTQYF	TRBJ2-3	TRBV7-9	-	-
TGTGCCAGCAGCCCGAAGGCGGGCACAGATACGCAGTATTTT	CASSPKAGTDTQYF	TRBJ2-3	TRBV11-2	-	-
TGTGCCAGCGAAAGGACAGGGGGAGACGAGCAGTACTTC	CASERTGGDEQYF	TRBJ2-7	TRBV13	-	TRBD1
TGTGCCAGCAGCTTATCAACGGGAGCCGAGACCCAGTACTTC	CASSLSTGAETQYF	TRBJ2-5	TRBV7-9	-	-
TGTGCCAGTAGAAAACCCGCCGGGAGACAGGGGGGCACTGAAGCTTTCTTT	CASRKPAGRQGGTEAFF	TRBJ1-1	TRBV19	-	TRBD1
TGTGCCAGCAGCGAAACCGGTGAAAAACTGTTTTTT	CASSETGEKLFF	TRBJ1-4	TRBV7-9	-	-
TGTGCCAGCAGCCAAGTCTCTAGCGGGAGACGGTACGAGCAGTACTTC	CASSQVSSGRRYEQYF	TRBJ2-7	TRBV4-2	-	TRBD2
TGTGCCAGCCAAAAACAGGCCACTGAAGCTTTCTTT	CASQKQATEAFF	TRBJ1-1	TRBV19	-	-
TGTGCCAGCAGCTTAGGACTTGATACCGGGGAGCTGTTTTTT	CASSLGLDTGELFF	TRBJ2-2	TRBV7-3	-	-
TGTGCCAGTAGAAGCACAGATACGCAGTATTTT	CASRSTDTQYF	TRBJ2-3	TRBV18	once	-
TGTGCCAGCAGTTTCACGGGGGTGAACACTGAAGCTTTCTTT	CASSFTGVNTEAFF	TRBJ1-1	TRBV27	-	-
TGTGCCAGCAGCCAACTGGGTCGGGTCCCGTGGGGCTACACCTTC	CASSQLGRVPWGYTF	TRBJ1-2	TRBV14	few	-
TGCAGCGTTGGTCCTGTCAGGGCTGAAGCTTTCTTT	CSVGPVRAEAFF	TRBJ1-1	TRBV29-1	-	-
TGTGCCAGCAGCCCAAGGGAGGGGAGTGGGGGCTACACCTTC	CASSPREGSGGYTF	TRBJ1-2	TRBV7-2	-	-
TGTGCCAGCAGCCGACACAGGGACGAGCAGTACTTC	CASSRHRDEQYF	TRBJ2-7	TRBV7-6	-	-
TGTGCCAGCAGCTTAGAAACCACAGAGTTCTTC	CASSLETTEFF	TRBJ2-1	TRBV6-6	-	-
TGCAGCGTTGAAAGTTTTACAGGGAACGGCTACACCTTC	CSVESFTGNGYTF	TRBJ1-2	TRBV29-1	-	-
TGTGCCACCACACACGGGGAGCCCCAGCATTTT	CATTHGEPQHF	TRBJ1-5	TRBV27	-	-
TGTGCCAGCAGACGCAGGGGTGGGAGAGGGGAGCTCAATGAGCAGTTCTTC	CASRRRGGRGELNEQFF	TRBJ2-1	TRBV7-9	-	-
TGCGCCAGCAGTTCCGGGACTAGCACGGATACGCAGTATTTT	CASSSGTSTDTQYF	TRBJ2-3	TRBV5-1	-	TRBD2
TGTGCCAGCTCACCTACGGCTGGAAACACCATATATTTT	CASSPTAGNTIYF	TRBJ1-3	TRBV18	-	-
TGTGCCAGCAAACGGCCGCGGCCCCGAGAAAGGTCTCTAGTCCCCTACAATGAGCAGTTCTTC	CASKRPRPRERSLVPYNEQFF	TRBJ2-1	TRBV7-8	-	-
TGCGCCAGCAGCCCGCAGGGTTCCCTTAAAGTCGAGCAGTACTTC	CASSPQGSLKVEQYF	TRBJ2-7	TRBV5-1	-	-
TGTGCCAGCTCGCCGGGACAATCTGAAGAGCAGTACTTC	CASSPGQSEEQYF	TRBJ2-7	TRBV18	-	-
TGTGCCAGCAGCCCCCCCGGGACTAACTATGGCTACACCTTC	CASSPPGTNYGYTF	TRBJ1-2	TRBV9	-	-
TGTGCCAGCAGTTTAGCGGGAGGGCCTAATGAGCAGTTCTTC	CASSLAGGPNEQFF	TRBJ2-1	TRBV27	-	TRBD2
TGTGCCAGCAGTGGAATAAGCCCCAGCACAGATACGCAGTATTTT	CASSGISPSTDTQYF	TRBJ2-3	TRBV2	-	-
TGTGCCAGCAGCCAGGACGGGACAGCCACGTCCTACGAGCAGTACTTC	CASSQDGTATSYEQYF	TRBJ2-7	TRBV14	-	TRBD1
TGCGCCAGCAGCTTGTTTCAGGGAGGCGGAGAGCAGTACTTC	CASSLFQGGGEQYF	TRBJ2-7	TRBV5-1	-	-
TGTGCCAGCAGCTGGACAGGGGGAACTAATGAGCAGTTCTTC	CASSWTGGTNEQFF	TRBJ2-1	TRBV5-5	-	TRBD1
TGTGCCAGCTCACAGGGACTAGCGTCTGACGAGCAGTACTTC	CASSQGLASDEQYF	TRBJ2-7	TRBV18	-	TRBD2
TGCGCCAGCAGCTTGGCGGGACTATCCTACAATGAGCAGTTCTTC	CASSLAGLSYNEQFF	TRBJ2-1	TRBV5-1	-	TRBD2
TGTGCCAGCAGTTTAGGAGGGGGCGGTAATTCACCCCTCCACTTT	CASSLGGGGNSPLHF	TRBJ1-6	TRBV6-5	-	TRBD1
TGTGCCAGCAGTTACACATACGAGCAGTACTTC	CASSYTYEQYF	TRBJ2-7	TRBV6-5	-	-
TGTGCCAGCATCCCTGCTGGGGGGTCCTACAATGAGCAGTTCTTC	CASIPAGGSYNEQFF	TRBJ2-1	TRBV2	-	-
TGTGCCAGCAGCAGACAGGGGGCCACCTCCTATAATTCACCCCTCCACTTT	CASSRQGATSYNSPLHF	TRBJ1-6	TRBV3-1/TRBV3-2	-	TRBD1
TGTGCCAGCAGTTACGGCCTCCCCGGGACAGGTACCTACGAGCAGTACTTC	CASSYGLPGTGTYEQYF	TRBJ2-7	TRBV6-2/TRBV6-3	-	TRBD1